Shown below are 20 T cell receptor beta chains from a single sample sequenced in a study of metastatic and nonmetastatic thyroid tumors. Prior to thyroid surgery, none of the patients had received any treatment. With MiXCR, TCRdb called clones anew from the PCR reads. The table records about 23,000 clones, roughly 15% of them present only once. Sequencing was performed on tumor tissue. These receptors were obtained from a female donor with papillary thyroid cancer or a benign thyroid nodule (not recorded which). Some clones in this sample may be carry-over from other donors' samples.

The genes are TRBV20-1 and TRBJ2-7, with D possibly matching TRBD1 (8 bases). Germline values: CDR1 DFQATT, CDR2 SNEGSKA (reference sequence). V was clipped by 5 bases and J by 5 bases, with 16 bases between them. This CDR3 contains 13 residues. CDR3 loop: CSALTGDYDEQYF. The CDR3 DNA is TGCAGTGCTCTGACAGGGGACTATGACGAGCAGTACTTC.

By proportion, this clone is medium-sized. The V gene is TRBV4-2, the J gene TRBJ2-1; 7 nucleotides agree with TRBD2. V shed 5 bases and J 8 bases; nucleotides not matched to a gene: 12. The CDR3 runs to 15 residues. Germline V gene sequence: CDR1 LGHNA, CDR2 YNFKEQ. The CDR3 protein is CASSNRDYRGDEQFF. The DNA for the CDR3 is TGTGCCAGCAGCAACCGGGACTATCGGGGTGATGAGCAGTTCTTC.

This clone has at least ten counts. The chain has TRBV19 and TRBJ2-5, with 8 bases fitting TRBD1. Germline V gene data show CDR1 as LNHDA and CDR2 as SQIVND (reference sequence). J lost 1 base, V lost 4 bases, and 8 bases had no gene match. CDR3 length equals 16 residues. CDR3 in amino acids: CASSTPLGQGQETQYF. The CDR3 nucleotides read TGTGCCAGTAGTACTCCACTAGGACAGGGCCAAGAGACCCAGTACTTC.

This clone appeared many times. The V and J genes are TRBV5-5 and TRBJ2-7, with TRBD1 matching 12 bases. The germline V gene encodes CDR1 SGHKS and CDR2 YYEKEE (reference sequence). The J segment lost 1 base and the V segment lost 2 bases, leaving 4 bases of the junction unmatched. The CDR3 totals 16 residues. The CDR3 spells CASSLRDRGPSYEQYF. Written as DNA, the CDR3 is TGTGCCAGCAGCTTAAGGGACAGGGGGCCTTCCTACGAGCAGTACTTC.

The chain is built from TRBV5-1 and TRBJ1-1; no clear D gene. V was cut by 0 bases and J by 7 bases, with 16 bases left in between. The CDR3 is 15 amino acids. The germline CDR1 and CDR2 sequences are SGHRS and YFSETQ. The CDR3 protein is CASSLEAGPVREAFF. The CDR3 bases are TGCGCCAGCAGCTTGGAGGCTGGCCCGGTCCGTGAAGCTTTCTTT. Looking up the rest from reference TRBV5-1 and TRBJ1-1 gives the full variable domain: KAGVTQTPRYLIKTRGQQVTLSCSPISGHRSVSWYQQTPGQGLQFLFEYFSETQRNKGNFPGRFSGRQFSNSRSEMNVSTLELGDSALYLCASSLEAGPVREAFFGQGTRLTVV.

This clone was detected only a few times. It may be a read error: a sequence one base away is much more abundant. The V and J genes are TRBV9 and TRBJ1-1; no clear D gene. The CDR3 totals 14 residues. Germline V CDR1 and CDR2: SGDLS, YYNGEE. Trimming left V 3 bases short and J 0 bases short, with 9 bases between. Here the CDR3 reads CASSALSVNTEAFF. DNA for the CDR3: TGTGCCAGCAGCGCGCTAAGTGTGAACACTGAAGCTTTCTTT. Full variable domain (missing parts from reference TRBV9 and TRBJ1-1): DSGVTQTPKHLITATGQRVTLRCSPRSGDLSVYWYQQSLDQGLQFLIQYYNGEERAKGNILERFSAQQFPDLHSELNLSSLELGDSALYFCASSALSVNTEAFFGQGTRLTVV.

This clone has ten or more counts. This chain links TRBV5-1 with TRBJ2-3; D might be TRBD2 (5 bases). The germline CDR1 and CDR2 sequences are SGHRS and YFSETQ. V gave up 4 bases and J gave up 3 bases, with 15 bases separating them. The CDR3 covers 15 residues. The CDR3 here is CASSRAGSGTDTQYF. CDR3 nucleotide sequence: TGCGCCAGCAGCCGAGCCGGGTCGGGGACAGATACGCAGTATTTT.

This clone was counted ten times or more. The chain carries TRBV6-1 and TRBJ1-4, with TRBD1 identical over 8 bases. CDR3 size: 14 residues. Germline assignment: CDR1 MNHNS and CDR2 SASEGT. The trim removed 6 bases at V and 4 bases at J, leaving 4 bases unmatched. The CDR3 bases are TGTGCCAGCAGACAGGGGGGGGGTAATGAAAAACTGTTTTTT. This encodes CASRQGGGNEKLFF.

This chain uses TRBV12-3 or TRBV12-4 with TRBJ2-2; the D gene is possibly TRBD2 (6 bases). This CDR3 has 14 residues. Trimming took 6 bases from V and 4 from J, leaving 12 bases between them. DNA of the CDR3: TGTGCCAGCAGGCTAAGGGAGGTCACCGGGGAGCTGTTTTTT. This encodes CASRLREVTGELFF.

By share, this clone ranks as medium-sized. At the DNA level, this CDR3 is encoded by other sequences in the same sample as well. The chain combines TRBV12-3 or TRBV12-4 with TRBJ2-1, with 8 bases lining up with TRBD1. CDR3 size: 13 residues. V shed 7 bases and J 4 bases; nucleotides not matched to a gene: 3. The CDR3, as DNA: TGTGCCAGCACTTGGACAGGGTACAATGAGCAGTTCTTC. Protein: CASTWTGYNEQFF.

This clone has a count of ten or more. The CDR3 sequence is CASRASGYTQYF. In DNA, the CDR3 is TGTGCCAGTAGGGCCTCAGGCTATACGCAGTATTTT. The J gene is TRBJ2-3, the V gene TRBV19; D is unclear. V gave up 6 bases and J gave up 7 bases, with 11 bases separating them. The CDR3 is 12 amino acids. Looked up from germline, CDR1 is LNHDA and CDR2 is SQIVND (reference sequence).

This clone has at least ten counts. The CDR3 sequence is CASSAGRDTEAFF. CDR3 nucleotides: TGCGCCAGCAGTGCTGGACGGGACACTGAAGCTTTCTTT. The J gene is TRBJ1-1, the V gene TRBV10-1; D gene uncertain. CDR1 WNHNN and CDR2 SYGVQD come from the germline V gene (reference sequence). The CDR3 length is 13 residues. Trimming took off 4 bases at V and 3 bases at J, with 9 bases between the two ends.

This clone was counted at least ten times. The rearrangement joins TRBV7-6 to TRBJ2-1; 13 positions match TRBD2. The CDR3 runs to 15 residues. Germline V gene lookup returns CDR1 SGHVS and CDR2 FNYEAQ. With V trimmed by 3 bases and J by 10 bases, 6 bases remained unmatched. The CDR3 sequence is CASSLAGTSGTEQFF. CDR3 coding DNA: TGTGCCAGCAGCTTGGCCGGGACTAGCGGGACCGAGCAGTTCTTC.

This clone has just a few counts. The junction departs from germline at one end; a sequencing error may be responsible. The CDR3 region is CSSRDETQYF. CDR3 DNA: TGTTCCAGCAGGGATGAGACCCAGTACTTC. The V call is TRBV2, the J call TRBJ2-5, with a possible D match to TRBD1 (5 bases). CDR3 length: 10 amino acids. CDR1 SNHLY and CDR2 FYNNEI come from the germline V gene.

This clone was seen at least ten times. J is TRBJ2-3 and V is TRBV9; 8 bases are a match to TRBD2. The germline gives CDR1 SGDLS, CDR2 YYNGEE. V was pared by 3 bases and J by 2 bases, with 8 bases of the junction left unmatched. This CDR3 has 16 amino acids. CDR3 sequence reads: CASSGRREGPTDTQYF. DNA of the CDR3: TGTGCCAGCAGCGGTCGCCGGGAGGGCCCCACAGATACGCAGTATTTT.

This clone was detected many times. The gene calls are TRBV4-1 and TRBJ1-1; 7 bases are shared with TRBD1. J gave up 0 bases and V 3 bases, and 4 bases lay outside the gene matches. Germline V gene lookup returns CDR1 MGHRA and CDR2 YSYEKL. The CDR3 loop spans 15 amino acids. CDR3 sequence reads: CASSQEGAMNTEAFF. The DNA of the CDR3 is TGCGCCAGCAGCCAGGAGGGGGCCATGAACACTGAAGCTTTCTTT.

The V gene is TRBV7-2, the J gene TRBJ1-5, with D uncertain. Trimming cost V 5 bases and J 3 bases, with 14 bases left between them. Per the germline V gene, CDR1 is SGHTA and CDR2 is FQGNSA. The CDR3 is made up of 15 amino acids. Here the CDR3 reads CASSQDGVNNQPQHF. The DNA for the CDR3 is TGTGCCAGCAGCCAAGATGGGGTTAACAATCAGCCCCAGCATTTT.

This clone has ten or more counts. The V gene is TRBV7-2, the J gene TRBJ1-3, with 8 nucleotides matching TRBD1. Germline V CDR1 and CDR2: SGHTA, FQGNSA. The CDR3 covers 15 residues. The junction had 2 bases not matched to a gene; V was cut back by 0 bases and J by 4 bases. The CDR3 DNA follows: TGTGCCAGCAGCTTAGCCAGGGGGCAAGGAAACACCATATATTTT. Translating gives CASSLARGQGNTIYF. The full variable domain, its missing parts supplied by reference TRBV7-2 and TRBJ1-3, is GAGVSQSPSNKVTEKGKDVELRCDPISGHTALYWYRQSLGQGLEFLIYFQGNSAPDKSGLPSDRFSAERTGGSVSTLTIQRTQQEDSAVYLCASSLARGQGNTIYFGEGSWLTVV.

This clone was counted many times. This chain joins TRBV2 and TRBJ2-5; no definite D call. This CDR3 spans 13 amino acids. CDR1 and CDR2 (germline): SNHLY, FYNNEI. With 2 bases removed from V and 2 bases from J, the gap between germline ends came to 6 bases. CDR3 sequence: CASSESVQETQYF. The CDR3 DNA follows: TGTGCCAGCAGTGAATCGGTACAAGAGACCCAGTACTTC. Full variable domain (remainder filled in from reference TRBV2 and TRBJ2-5): EPEVTQTPSHQVTQMGQEVILRCVPISNHLYFYWYRQILGQKVEFLVSFYNNEISEKSEIFDDQFSVERPDGSNFTLKIRSTKLEDSAMYFCASSESVQETQYFGPGTRLLVL.

The rearrangement joins TRBV6-1 to TRBJ1-3; TRBD1 matches 8 bases. The trim removed 6 bases at V and 4 bases at J, leaving 8 bases unmatched. CDR1 and CDR2 from the germline V gene are MNHNS and SASEGT. The CDR3 is 15 amino acids. In DNA form, the CDR3 reads TGTGCCAGCAGCCAACAGGGGGAAGGAGGAAACACCATATATTTT. Protein: CASSQQGEGGNTIYF.